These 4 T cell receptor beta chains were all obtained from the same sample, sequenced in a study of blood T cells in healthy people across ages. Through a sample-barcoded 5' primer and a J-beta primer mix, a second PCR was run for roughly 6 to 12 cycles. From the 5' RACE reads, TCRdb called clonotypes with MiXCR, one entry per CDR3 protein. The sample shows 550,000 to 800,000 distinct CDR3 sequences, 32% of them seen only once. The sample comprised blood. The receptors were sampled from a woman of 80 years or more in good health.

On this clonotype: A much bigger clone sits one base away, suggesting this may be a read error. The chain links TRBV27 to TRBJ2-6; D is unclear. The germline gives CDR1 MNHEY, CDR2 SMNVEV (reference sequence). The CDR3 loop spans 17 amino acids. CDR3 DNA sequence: TGTGCCAGCAGTCCCCGTCTGGATAGCTCTGGGACCAACGTCCTGACTTTC. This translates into CASSPRLDSSGTNVLTF.

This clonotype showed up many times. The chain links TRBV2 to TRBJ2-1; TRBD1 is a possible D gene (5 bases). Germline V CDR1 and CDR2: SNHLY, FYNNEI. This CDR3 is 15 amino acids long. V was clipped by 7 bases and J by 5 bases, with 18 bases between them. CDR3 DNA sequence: TGTGCCAGCAAGTCTACCAGGGTTATAGACAATGAGCAGTTCTTC. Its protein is CASKSTRVIDNEQFF.

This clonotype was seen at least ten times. This CDR3 reads CASTRGALSSYEQYF. CDR3 DNA sequence: TGCGCCAGCACCCGCGGGGCGCTCAGCTCCTACGAGCAGTACTTC. The V call is TRBV5-1, the J call TRBJ2-7, with D possibly TRBD2 on 6 matching bases. The germline CDR1 and CDR2 sequences are SGHRS and YFSETQ. The CDR3 spans 15 residues. The germline V and J ends were trimmed by 6 bases and 0 bases, with 16 bases remaining between them.

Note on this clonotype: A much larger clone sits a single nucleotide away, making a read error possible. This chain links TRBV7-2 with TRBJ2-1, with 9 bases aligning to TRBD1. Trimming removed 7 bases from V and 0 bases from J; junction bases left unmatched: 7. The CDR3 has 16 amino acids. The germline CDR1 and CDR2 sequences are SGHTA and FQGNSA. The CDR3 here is CASIPGTGSSYNEQFF. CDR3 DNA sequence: TGTGCCAGCATCCCCGGGACAGGGAGCTCCTACAATGAGCAGTTCTTC.